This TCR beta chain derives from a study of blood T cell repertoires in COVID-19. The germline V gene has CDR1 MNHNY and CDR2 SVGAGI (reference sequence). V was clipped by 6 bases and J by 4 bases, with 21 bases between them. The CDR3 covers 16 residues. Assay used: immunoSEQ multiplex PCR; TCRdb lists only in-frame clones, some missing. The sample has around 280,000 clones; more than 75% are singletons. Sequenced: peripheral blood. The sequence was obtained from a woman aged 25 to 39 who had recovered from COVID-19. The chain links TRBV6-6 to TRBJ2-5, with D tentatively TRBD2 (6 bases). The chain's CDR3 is CASSLGLRVGGETQYF. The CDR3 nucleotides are TGTGCCAGCAGCCTAGGGTTAAGGGTGGGGGGAGAGACCCAGTACTTC.